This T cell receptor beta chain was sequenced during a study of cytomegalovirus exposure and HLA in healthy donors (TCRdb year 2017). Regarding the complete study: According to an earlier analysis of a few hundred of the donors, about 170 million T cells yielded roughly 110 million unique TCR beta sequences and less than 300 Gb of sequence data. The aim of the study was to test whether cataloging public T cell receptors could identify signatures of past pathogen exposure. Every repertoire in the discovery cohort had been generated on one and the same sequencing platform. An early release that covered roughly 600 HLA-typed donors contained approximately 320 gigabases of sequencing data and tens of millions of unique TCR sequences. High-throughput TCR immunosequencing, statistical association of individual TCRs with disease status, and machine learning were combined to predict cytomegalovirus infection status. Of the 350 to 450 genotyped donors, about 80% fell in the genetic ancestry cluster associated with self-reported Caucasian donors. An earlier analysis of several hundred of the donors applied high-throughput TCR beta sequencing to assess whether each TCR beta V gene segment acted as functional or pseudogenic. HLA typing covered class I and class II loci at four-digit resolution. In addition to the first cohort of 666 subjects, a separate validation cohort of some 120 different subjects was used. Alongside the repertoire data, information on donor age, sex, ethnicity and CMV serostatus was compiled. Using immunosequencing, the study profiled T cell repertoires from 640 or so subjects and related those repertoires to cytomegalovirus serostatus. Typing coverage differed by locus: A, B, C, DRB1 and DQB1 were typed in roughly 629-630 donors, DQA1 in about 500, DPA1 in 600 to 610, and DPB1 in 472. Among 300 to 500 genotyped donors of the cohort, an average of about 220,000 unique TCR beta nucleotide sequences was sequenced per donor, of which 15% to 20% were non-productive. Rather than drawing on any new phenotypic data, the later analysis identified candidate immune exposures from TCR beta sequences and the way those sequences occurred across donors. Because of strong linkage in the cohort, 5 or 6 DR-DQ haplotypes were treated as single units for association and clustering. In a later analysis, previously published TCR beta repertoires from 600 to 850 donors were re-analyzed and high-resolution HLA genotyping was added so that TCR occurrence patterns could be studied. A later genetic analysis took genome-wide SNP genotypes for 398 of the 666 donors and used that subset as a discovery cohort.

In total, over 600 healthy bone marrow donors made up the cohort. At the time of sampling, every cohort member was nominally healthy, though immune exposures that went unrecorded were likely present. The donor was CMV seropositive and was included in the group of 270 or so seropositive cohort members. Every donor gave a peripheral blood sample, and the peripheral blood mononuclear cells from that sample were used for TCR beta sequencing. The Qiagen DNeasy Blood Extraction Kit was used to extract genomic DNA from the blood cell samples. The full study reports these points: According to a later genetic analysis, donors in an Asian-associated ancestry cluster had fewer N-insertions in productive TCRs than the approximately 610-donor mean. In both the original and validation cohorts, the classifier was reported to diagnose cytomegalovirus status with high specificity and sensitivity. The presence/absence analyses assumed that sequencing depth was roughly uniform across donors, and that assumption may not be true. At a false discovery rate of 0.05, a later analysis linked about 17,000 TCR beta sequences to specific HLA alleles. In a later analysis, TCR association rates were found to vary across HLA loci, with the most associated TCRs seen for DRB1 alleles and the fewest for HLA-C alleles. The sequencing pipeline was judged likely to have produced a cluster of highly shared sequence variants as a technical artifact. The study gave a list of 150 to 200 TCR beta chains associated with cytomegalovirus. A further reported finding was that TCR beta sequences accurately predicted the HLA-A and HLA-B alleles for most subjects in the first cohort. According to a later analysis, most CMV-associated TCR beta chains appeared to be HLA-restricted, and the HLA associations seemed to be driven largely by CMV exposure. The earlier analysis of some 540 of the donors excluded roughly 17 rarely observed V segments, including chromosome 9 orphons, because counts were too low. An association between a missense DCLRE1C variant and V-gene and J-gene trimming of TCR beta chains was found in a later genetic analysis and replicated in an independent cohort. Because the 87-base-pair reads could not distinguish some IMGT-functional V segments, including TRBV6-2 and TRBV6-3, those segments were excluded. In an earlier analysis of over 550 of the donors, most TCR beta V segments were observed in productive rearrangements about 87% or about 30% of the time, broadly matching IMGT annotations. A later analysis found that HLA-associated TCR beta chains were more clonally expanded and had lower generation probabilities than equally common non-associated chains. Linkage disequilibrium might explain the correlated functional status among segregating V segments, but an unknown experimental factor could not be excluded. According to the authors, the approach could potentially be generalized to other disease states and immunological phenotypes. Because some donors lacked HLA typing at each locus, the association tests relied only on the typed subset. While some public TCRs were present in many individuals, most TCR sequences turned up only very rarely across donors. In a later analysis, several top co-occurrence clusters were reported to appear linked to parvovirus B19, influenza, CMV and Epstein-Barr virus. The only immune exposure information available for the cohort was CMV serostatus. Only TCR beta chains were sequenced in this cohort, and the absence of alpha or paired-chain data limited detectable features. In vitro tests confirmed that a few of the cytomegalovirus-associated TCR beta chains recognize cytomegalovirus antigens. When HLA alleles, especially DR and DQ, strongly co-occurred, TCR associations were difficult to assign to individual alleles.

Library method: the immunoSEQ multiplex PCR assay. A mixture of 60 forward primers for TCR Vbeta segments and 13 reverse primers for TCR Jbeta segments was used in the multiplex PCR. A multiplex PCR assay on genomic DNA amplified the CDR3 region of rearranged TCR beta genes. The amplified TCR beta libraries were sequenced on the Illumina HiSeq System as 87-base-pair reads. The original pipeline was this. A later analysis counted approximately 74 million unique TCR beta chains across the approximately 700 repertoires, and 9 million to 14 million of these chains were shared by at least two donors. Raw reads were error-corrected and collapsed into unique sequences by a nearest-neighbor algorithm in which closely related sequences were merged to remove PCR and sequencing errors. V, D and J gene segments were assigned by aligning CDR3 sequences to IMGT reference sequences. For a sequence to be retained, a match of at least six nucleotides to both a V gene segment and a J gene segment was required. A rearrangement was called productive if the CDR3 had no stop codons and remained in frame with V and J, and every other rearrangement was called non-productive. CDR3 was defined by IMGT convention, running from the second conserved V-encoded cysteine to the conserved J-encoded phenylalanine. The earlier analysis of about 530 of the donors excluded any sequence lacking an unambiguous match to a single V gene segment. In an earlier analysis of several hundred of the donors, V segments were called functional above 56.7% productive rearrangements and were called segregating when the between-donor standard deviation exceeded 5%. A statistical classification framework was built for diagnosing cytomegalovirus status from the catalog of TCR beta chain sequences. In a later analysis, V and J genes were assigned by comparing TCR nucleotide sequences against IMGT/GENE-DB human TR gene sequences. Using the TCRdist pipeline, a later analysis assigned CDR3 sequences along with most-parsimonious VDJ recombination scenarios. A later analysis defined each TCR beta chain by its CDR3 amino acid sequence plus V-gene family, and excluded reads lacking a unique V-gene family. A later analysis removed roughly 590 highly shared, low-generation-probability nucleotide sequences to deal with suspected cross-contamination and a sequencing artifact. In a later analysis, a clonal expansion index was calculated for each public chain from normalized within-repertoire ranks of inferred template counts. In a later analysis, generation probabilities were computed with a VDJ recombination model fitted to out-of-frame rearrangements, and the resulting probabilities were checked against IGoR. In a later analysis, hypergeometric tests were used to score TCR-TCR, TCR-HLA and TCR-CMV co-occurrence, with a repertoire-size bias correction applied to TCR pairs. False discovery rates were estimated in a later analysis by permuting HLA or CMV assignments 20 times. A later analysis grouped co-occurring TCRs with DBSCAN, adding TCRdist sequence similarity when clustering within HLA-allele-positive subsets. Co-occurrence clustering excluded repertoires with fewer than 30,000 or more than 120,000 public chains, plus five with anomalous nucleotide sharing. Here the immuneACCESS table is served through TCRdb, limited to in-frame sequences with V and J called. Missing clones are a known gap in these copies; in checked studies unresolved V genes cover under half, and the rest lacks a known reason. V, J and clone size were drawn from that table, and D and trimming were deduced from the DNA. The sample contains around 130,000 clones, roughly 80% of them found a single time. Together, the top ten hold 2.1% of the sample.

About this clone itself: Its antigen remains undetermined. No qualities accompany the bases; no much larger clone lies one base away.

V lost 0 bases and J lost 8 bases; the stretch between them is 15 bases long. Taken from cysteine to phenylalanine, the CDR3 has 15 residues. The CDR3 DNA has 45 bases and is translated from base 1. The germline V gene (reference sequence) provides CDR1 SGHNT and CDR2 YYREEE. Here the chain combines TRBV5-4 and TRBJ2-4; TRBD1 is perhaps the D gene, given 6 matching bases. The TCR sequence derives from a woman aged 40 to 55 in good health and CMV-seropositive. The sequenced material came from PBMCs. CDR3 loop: CASSLGTGTIDIQYF. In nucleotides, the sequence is TGTGCCAGCAGCTTGGGTACAGGGACGATTGACATTCAGTACTTC.